A selection of T cell receptor beta chains follows, all from one sample in a study of blood T cell repertoires in COVID-19. Sequenced by immunoSEQ multiplex PCR; TCRdb stores in-frame clones only, minus some. The data show some 300,000 clones, with 89% seen just once and about 9.9% held by the top ten. Source material: PBMCs or T cells enriched from blood (not recorded which). The receptors stem from a woman in her forties who had recovered from COVID-19. The CDR3 runs from the conserved cysteine through the conserved F or W. The D gene is left open where the match is weak. Clone size, where shown, is once, few, many, or a class for clones that have expanded.

TRBJ2-7	NA	TRBV7-9	NA	CATTTESYEQYF	TGTGCCACCACGACAGAATCCTACGAGCAGTACTTC
TRBJ2-5	TRBD2	TRBV5-1	NA	CASSGIAGEETQYF	TGCGCCAGCAGCGGGATAGCGGGAGAGGAGACCCAGTACTTC
TRBJ2-2	TRBD1	TRBV7-7	few	CASSFRQGDTGELFF	TGTGCTAGCAGCTTCCGACAGGGCGACACCGGGGAGCTGTTTTTT
TRBJ2-7	NA	TRBV5-6	few	CASSYSSSYEQYF	TGTGCCAGCAGCTACAGTAGCTCCTACGAGCAGTACTTC
TRBJ2-2	NA	TRBV7-8	NA	CASSLAFSRNGELFF	TGTGCCAGCAGCTTAGCTTTCTCTAGGAACGGGGAGCTGTTTTTT
TRBJ2-3	TRBD2	TRBV19	NA	CASSFRAGEGTDTQYF	TGTGCCAGTAGTTTCCGAGCGGGAGAAGGCACAGATACGCAGTATTTT
TRBJ2-7	TRBD2	TRBV7-2	NA	CASSLSGSGRGREQYF	TGTGCCAGCAGCTTAAGCGGTAGCGGGAGGGGTCGGGAGCAGTACTTC
TRBJ2-7	NA	TRBV5-1	NA	CASSRGDGGSSYEQYF	TGCGCCAGCAGCCGTGGTGACGGCGGCAGCTCCTACGAGCAGTACTTC
TRBJ1-5	NA	TRBV10-3	once	CAISIRQEDQPQHF	TGTGCCATCAGCATACGACAGGAGGATCAGCCCCAGCATTTT
TRBJ2-5	NA	TRBV18	NA	CASSTNGEAETQYF	TGTGCCAGCTCCACAAATGGAGAAGCGGAGACCCAGTACTTC
TRBJ2-6	NA	TRBV19	NA	CASSIVGSSGANVLTF	TGTGCCAGTAGTATAGTCGGGAGCTCTGGGGCCAACGTCCTGACTTTC
TRBJ2-5	TRBD2	TRBV7-3	few	CASSRTSGDQETQYF	TGTGCCAGCAGCCGGACTAGCGGGGACCAAGAGACCCAGTACTTC
TRBJ1-1	NA	TRBV21-1	NA	CASSKFRGVTEAFF	TGTGCCAGCAGCAAATTCAGGGGGGTCACTGAAGCTTTCTTT
TRBJ2-7	NA	TRBV5-1	NA	CASSLGPRSSYEQYF	TGCGCCAGCAGCTTGGGACCCCGGAGCTCCTACGAGCAGTACTTC
TRBJ2-7	NA	TRBV24-1	NA	CATSQGGEQYF	TGTGCCACCAGTCAGGGCGGCGAGCAGTACTTC
TRBJ1-5	NA	TRBV30	NA	CAWSVQEGYSNQPQHF	TGTGCCTGGAGTGTACAGGAGGGGTATAGCAATCAGCCCCAGCATTTT
TRBJ1-5	NA	TRBV4-3	NA	CASSQDRFSPQPQHF	TGCGCCAGCAGCCAAGATCGGTTTTCGCCCCAGCCCCAGCATTTT
TRBJ1-6	TRBD1	TRBV5-1	NA	CASSLFQGADNSPLHF	TGCGCCAGCAGCTTGTTCCAGGGGGCAGATAATTCACCCCTCCACTTT
TRBJ1-2	NA	TRBV30	NA	CAWSVSGLGYTF	TGTGCCTGGAGTGTATCAGGGCTTGGCTACACCTTC
TRBJ2-1	NA	TRBV3-1/TRBV3-2	few	CASAPGGSPTYNEQFF	TGTGCCAGCGCTCCTGGCGGGTCCCCCACCTACAATGAGCAGTTCTTC
TRBJ1-1	TRBD1	TRBV2	NA	CASSEQGAGNTEAFF	TGTGCCAGCAGTGAACAGGGGGCAGGGAACACTGAAGCTTTCTTT
TRBJ2-1	TRBD2	TRBV11-3	NA	CASSPRTSGSVEQFF	TGTGCCAGCAGCCCCCGGACTAGCGGGAGTGTCGAGCAGTTCTTC
TRBJ1-4	NA	TRBV2	once	CASSLGSTNEKLFF	TGTGCCAGCAGTTTGGGCAGTACCAATGAAAAACTGTTTTTT
TRBJ2-1	NA	TRBV7-2	NA	CASSLVGQNSYNEQFF	TGTGCCAGCAGCTTAGTAGGACAGAACTCCTACAATGAGCAGTTCTTC
TRBJ1-2	NA	TRBV11-2	few	CASSLDTNYGYTF	TGTGCCAGCAGCTTAGACACTAACTATGGCTACACCTTC
TRBJ2-2	TRBD1	TRBV28	NA	CASSLETGTGGTGELFF	TGTGCCAGCAGTTTGGAGACGGGGACAGGGGGCACCGGGGAGCTGTTTTTT
TRBJ1-1	NA	TRBV6-2/TRBV6-3	NA	CASSSLHRQNTEAFF	TGTGCCAGCAGTTCCCTTCACAGACAGAACACTGAAGCTTTCTTT
TRBJ2-5	TRBD1	TRBV9	NA	CASSPKDRGWETQYF	TGTGCCAGCAGCCCGAAGGACAGGGGTTGGGAGACCCAGTACTTC
TRBJ1-1	TRBD1	TRBV27	NA	CASSLSPGTGAANTEAFF	TGTGCCAGCAGTTTATCTCCGGGGACAGGGGCGGCGAACACTGAAGCTTTCTTT
TRBJ2-7	TRBD2	TRBV15	NA	CATSRDPSGSYEQYF	TGTGCCACCAGCAGAGATCCTAGCGGGAGCTACGAGCAGTACTTC
TRBJ1-4	TRBD1	TRBV27	NA	CASSQTGGNEKLFF	TGTGCCAGCAGTCAGACAGGGGGCAATGAAAAACTGTTTTTT
TRBJ2-1	TRBD1	TRBV24-1	NA	CATSDADRGVVNEQFF	TGTGCCACCAGTGATGCCGACAGGGGGGTGGTCAATGAGCAGTTCTTC
TRBJ1-5	NA	TRBV29-1	NA	CSVAAGGDQPQHF	TGCAGCGTTGCTGCGGGGGGGGATCAGCCCCAGCATTTT
TRBJ2-5	TRBD2	TRBV3-1/TRBV3-2	NA	CASSQDKLAGPTIGETQYF	TGTGCCAGCAGCCAAGATAAACTAGCGGGACCAACAATAGGGGAGACCCAGTACTTC
TRBJ1-6	TRBD1	TRBV7-2	NA	CASSLVDRGSPLHF	TGTGCCAGCAGCTTAGTTGACAGGGGTTCACCCCTCCACTTT
TRBJ2-1	NA	TRBV7-3	NA	CASSLTGVQGRYNEQFF	TGTGCCAGCAGCTTAACAGGGGTCCAGGGAAGGTACAATGAGCAGTTCTTC
TRBJ2-1	TRBD2	TRBV6-2/TRBV6-3	NA	CASSYPQRDYNEQFF	TGTGCCAGCAGTTACCCCCAGCGGGACTACAATGAGCAGTTCTTC
TRBJ1-5	TRBD1	TRBV12-3/TRBV12-4	NA	CASSYRGNQPQHF	TGTGCCAGCAGTTACAGGGGAAATCAGCCCCAGCATTTT
TRBJ2-7	TRBD1	TRBV7-2	NA	CASSLNLAGQGYEQYF	TGTGCCAGCAGCTTAAACCTGGCCGGACAGGGCTACGAGCAGTACTTC
TRBJ2-7	NA	TRBV27	once	CASRIATLTGEQYF	TGTGCCAGCAGAATAGCGACCCTCACGGGAGAGCAGTACTTC
TRBJ1-5	NA	TRBV18	NA	CASSPPGGGNQPQHF	TGTGCCAGCTCACCACCCGGGGGAGGCAATCAGCCCCAGCATTTT